The 20 T cell receptor beta chains given below trace back to one sample, sequenced in a study of Ad26.COV2.S vaccination and SARS-CoV-2 variants. TCRdb keeps only in-frame clones here, not all; method: immunoSEQ multiplex PCR. The sample contains about 350,000 clones, 75% to 90% of which appear only once. As for treatment: roughly 18 received Ad26.COV2.S at low or high dose, single or two shots; 5 received placebo; per-sample allocation not given. The samples were gathered on day 63 after the first injection of vaccine or placebo. This material consisted of peripheral blood, taken in a trial of Ad26.COV2.S vaccine versus placebo. The receptor source for this set is a person aged 18-65 years who received the Ad26.COV2.S COVID-19 vaccine or a placebo.

The chain joins TRBV19 to TRBJ1-5; 9 bases align to TRBD1. The V gene's germline CDR1 is LNHDA and CDR2 SQIVND (reference sequence). The CDR3 has 16 amino acids. V was pared by 3 bases and J by 6 bases, with 9 bases of the junction left unmatched. The CDR3 DNA follows: TGTGCCAGTAGTATTACCTCCGGGACAGGGCTTCAGCCCCAGCATTTT. Protein sequence: CASSITSGTGLQPQHF.

V is TRBV7-8 and J is TRBJ2-3; 8 bases fit TRBD2. The CDR3 is 18 amino acids. Trimming at V came to 1 base and at J to 2 bases, leaving 11 bases not matched to a gene. CDR1 is SGHVS and CDR2 is FQNEAQ in the germline V gene. This chain's CDR3 is CASSLGALTGGSTDTQYF. As DNA, the CDR3 is TGTGCCAGCAGCTTAGGTGCCCTAACGGGGGGGTCCACAGATACGCAGTATTTT.

In its sample, this clone was seen once. The rearrangement links TRBV7-2 to TRBJ2-1, with D possibly called TRBD1 or TRBD2 (5 bases each). Germline V gives CDR1 SGHTA, CDR2 FQGNSA. The CDR3 has 15 residues. The V gene lost 3 bases and the J gene lost 2 bases, with 11 bases spanning the gap. This CDR3 is CASSFSGQAYNEQFF. The DNA for the CDR3 is TGTGCCAGCAGCTTCTCGGGGCAGGCCTACAATGAGCAGTTCTTC.

This clone came up once. The chain is built from TRBV5-1 and TRBJ2-2; TRBD2 is a possible D gene (6 bases). With 1 base removed from V and 6 bases from J, the gap between germline ends came to 13 bases. The germline V gene encodes CDR1 SGHRS and CDR2 YFSETQ. CDR3 length equals 15 residues. The CDR3 DNA sequence: TGCGCCAGCAGCTTGACAGACGGCGGGGCCGGGGAGCTGTTTTTT. Its translation: CASSLTDGGAGELFF. The entire variable domain, with the rest obtained from reference TRBV5-1 and TRBJ2-2, is as follows: KAGVTQTPRYLIKTRGQQVTLSCSPISGHRSVSWYQQTPGQGLQFLFEYFSETQRNKGNFPGRFSGRQFSNSRSEMNVSTLELGDSALYLCASSLTDGGAGELFFGEGSRLTVL.

The chain is built from TRBV5-1 and TRBJ1-4; D gene ambiguous. This CDR3 spans 16 amino acids. With 1 base removed from V and 7 bases from J, the gap between germline ends came to 17 bases. CDR1 is SGHRS and CDR2 is YFSETQ in the germline V gene. In DNA, the CDR3 is TGCGCCAGCAGCTTGAGTGGGAACCCCAACGGTGAAAAACTGTTTTTT. It encodes CASSLSGNPNGEKLFF.

The chain links TRBV30 to TRBJ1-1, with 9 positions matching TRBD1. V lost 3 bases and J lost 6; bases outside the gene matches: 8. The germline gives CDR1 GTSNPN, CDR2 SVGIG (reference sequence). This CDR3 region has 14 residues. The CDR3 DNA sequence: TGTGCCTGGAGCACAGGGGGCGCGTGGTCTGAAGCTTTCTTT. Protein: CAWSTGGAWSEAFF.

This rearrangement joins TRBV4-1 to TRBJ2-1; TRBD2 matches 8 bases. Germline CDR1 and CDR2: MGHRA and YSYEKL. The V and J ends lost 3 bases and 6 bases, in that order; junction bases with no gene match: 13. The CDR3 has 17 amino acids. CDR3 coding DNA: TGCGCCAGCAGCCACCCAAGAGCGGGAGAAGTTGGCAATGAGCAGTTCTTC. Encoded protein: CASSHPRAGEVGNEQFF.

The chain is built from TRBV7-2 and TRBJ1-2; possibly TRBD1 for D (6 bases). The germline V and J ends were trimmed by 1 base and 7 bases, with 13 bases remaining between them. The CDR3 spans 14 residues. The germline V gene encodes CDR1 SGHTA and CDR2 FQGNSA. For the CDR3, the DNA is TGTGCCAGCAGCTTAGAGGGGGGCAGGGGTGGCTACACCTTC. Its protein product is CASSLEGGRGGYTF.

V usage is TRBV19 and J usage is TRBJ2-7, with 8 positions matching TRBD1. This CDR3 is 15 amino acids long. Germline loops: CDR1 LNHDA, CDR2 SQIVND (reference sequence). Trimming took 4 bases from V and 3 from J; bases not matched to a gene: 8. CDR3 sequence reads: CASSTQPGQGYEQYF. CDR3 in DNA: TGTGCCAGTAGTACACAGCCCGGACAGGGCTACGAGCAGTACTTC.

The chain has TRBV5-1 and TRBJ2-7; D remains ambiguous. The length of the CDR3 is 12 residues. CDR1 and CDR2 (germline): SGHRS, YFSETQ. Trimming left V 1 base short and J 6 bases short, with 8 bases between. CDR3 sequence reads: CASSLSGIEQYF. The CDR3 region has the DNA TGCGCCAGCAGCTTGTCGGGCATCGAGCAGTACTTC.

This clone was detected a few times. The chain combines TRBV6-1 with TRBJ1-5, with TRBD1 as a possible D gene (5 bases). V was clipped by 2 bases and J by 1 base, with 12 bases between them. The CDR3 totals 16 residues. CDR1 MNHNS and CDR2 SASEGT come from the germline V gene. CDR3 in DNA: TGTGCCAGCAGTGAACAGGGAAAAGCCAGCAATCAGCCCCAGCATTTT. Its protein product is CASSEQGKASNQPQHF.

The chain employs TRBV21-1 and TRBJ2-3. TRBV21-1 is a pseudogene segment. The CDR3 runs 16 residues. The CDR3 region has the DNA TGTGCCAGCAGCAAAGAGGGCGAGGCTAGCACAGATACGCAGTATTTT. Its protein is CASSKEGEASTDTQYF.

The chain uses TRBV6-5 and TRBJ2-3; 9 nucleotides match TRBD1. The V gene end was trimmed by 9 bases and the J gene end by 2 bases; junction bases not matched to a gene: 6. The CDR3 runs to 14 residues. The germline CDR1 and CDR2 sequences are MNHEY and SVGAGI. CDR3: CASTGQGYTDTQYF. The CDR3 coding sequence is TGTGCCAGTACCGGACAGGGGTACACAGATACGCAGTATTTT.

This sequence joins TRBV28 and TRBJ2-2, with 9 bases fitting TRBD1. The CDR3 length is 15 residues. Per germline, CDR1 MDHEN and CDR2 SYDVKM. J gave up 6 bases and V 5 bases, and 7 bases lay outside the gene matches. CDR3 DNA: TGTGCCAGCAGTCTACCGGGACAGGGTCCCGGGGAGCTGTTTTTT. Its protein is CASSLPGQGPGELFF.

This clone appeared a single time. The rearrangement joins TRBV28 to TRBJ1-3; TRBD1 might be the D (5 bases). V was cut by 2 bases and J by 4 bases, with 12 bases left in between. The CDR3 extends over 15 amino acids. The germline CDR1 and CDR2 sequences are MDHEN and SYDVKM. The DNA of the CDR3 is TGTGCCAGCAGTTTAGGGGCAGCCAGGGGAAACACCATATATTTT. This codes for CASSLGAARGNTIYF.

CDR3: CASSIGNKDSLYSNQPQHF. CDR3 DNA sequence: TGTGCCAGTAGTATAGGAAACAAGGACAGCCTTTATAGCAATCAGCCCCAGCATTTT. This rearrangement joins TRBV19 to TRBJ1-5, with D possibly being TRBD1 (6 bases). The V gene lost 1 base and the J gene lost 0 bases, with 19 bases spanning the gap. Germline V CDR1 and CDR2: LNHDA, SQIVND (reference sequence). The CDR3 sequence is 19 residues long.

This clone was observed a single time. V gene TRBV2 combines with J gene TRBJ2-7; D not resolved. Trimming removed 0 bases at V and 6 bases at J, with 15 bases between. The CDR3 consists of 15 residues. Germline V lookup: CDR1 SNHLY, CDR2 FYNNEI. The DNA of the CDR3 is TGTGCCAGCAGTGAAGCGTCGGTCCGGCTACGCGAGCAGTACTTC. It translates to CASSEASVRLREQYF.

V gene TRBV19 combines with J gene TRBJ1-1; 7 nucleotides match TRBD1. This CDR3 is 13 amino acids long. Germline trimming cut 5 bases from V and 6 bases from J; bases unmatched to any gene: 6. Germline V lookup: CDR1 LNHDA, CDR2 SQIVND (reference sequence). CDR3 amino acids: CASSPDRSAEAFF. CDR3 sequence (DNA): TGTGCCAGTAGTCCGGACAGGTCGGCTGAAGCTTTCTTT. The full variable domain, its missing parts supplied by reference TRBV19 and TRBJ1-1, is DGGITQSPKYLFRKEGQNVTLSCEQNLNHDAMYWYRQDPGQGLRLIYYSQIVNDFQKGDIAEGYSVSREKKESFPLTVTSAQKNPTAFYLCASSPDRSAEAFFGQGTRLTVV.

DNA for the CDR3: TGCAGTGCTAGAGGGCTCCATGGCTACACCTTC. Translation gives CSARGLHGYTF. The chain employs TRBV20-1 and TRBJ1-2; D ambiguous. Germline V gives CDR1 DFQATT, CDR2 SNEGSKA (reference sequence). This CDR3 has 11 amino acids. The ends were cut back, 1 base at V and 6 bases at J, with 6 bases in the middle.

This rearrangement joins TRBV27 to TRBJ2-1; TRBD2 might be the D (6 bases). With 2 bases removed from V and 3 bases from J, the gap between germline ends came to 23 bases. The CDR3 consists of 19 residues. From germline, CDR1 is MNHEY and CDR2 SMNVEV (reference sequence). This CDR3 is CASSLMAGSLTTGYNEQFF. The CDR3 DNA sequence: TGTGCCAGCAGTTTAATGGCCGGGAGCTTAACGACGGGCTACAATGAGCAGTTCTTC.